These 32 T cell receptor beta chains were all obtained from the same sample, sequenced in a study of PD-L1 blockade in urothelial cancer. Using immunoSEQ multiplex PCR, the repertoire was profiled, and TCRdb retains in-frame clones only, with some absent. The top ten hold about 0.91% of the sample, which has roughly 76,000 clones, around 93% seen once. Time point: peripheral blood 6 weeks after treatment start. The specimen comprised PBMCs, sampled around atezolizumab (anti-PD-L1) treatment. The receptors derive from a woman older than 75 with urothelial cancer.

This rearrangement joins TRBV5-1 to TRBJ2-2; TRBD2 matches 10 bases. Germline CDR1 and CDR2: SGHRS and YFSETQ. This CDR3 is built from 16 residues. V lost 3 bases and J lost 3; bases outside the gene matches: 5. CDR3 sequence: CASSSGLAEHTGELFF. The CDR3 DNA reads as TGCGCCAGCAGCTCCGGACTAGCGGAACACACCGGGGAGCTGTTTTTT.

The V call is TRBV28, the J call TRBJ2-7; D remains unclear. V gave up 1 base and J gave up 3 bases, with 10 bases separating them. This CDR3 comprises 14 residues. Germline CDR1 is MDHEN and CDR2 is SYDVKM. CDR3 DNA sequence: TGTGCCAGCAGTTTATCTGCGGTCGACTACGAGCAGTACTTC. Translation: CASSLSAVDYEQYF.

The chain links TRBV5-6 to TRBJ1-2; 9 bases are shared with TRBD1. This CDR3 has 15 residues. V trimming: 4 bases; J trimming: 4 bases; junction bases outside the gene matches: 8. CDR1 SGHDT and CDR2 YYEEEE come from the germline V gene. The CDR3 protein is CASSLGQGRAYGYTF. Written as DNA, the CDR3 is TGTGCCAGCAGCCTAGGACAGGGGAGGGCCTATGGCTACACCTTC.

V and J are TRBV29-1 and TRBJ1-1; TRBD1 might be the D (6 bases). V lost 4 bases, J lost 0 bases, and 12 bases lay in between. This CDR3 is built from 14 residues. Germline CDR1 and CDR2: SQVTM and ANQGSEA. The CDR3 DNA is TGCAGCGTTGGTAGTGGACAGCTGAACACTGAAGCTTTCTTT. Its translation is CSVGSGQLNTEAFF. Variable domain in full (rest from reference TRBV29-1 and TRBJ1-1): SAVISQKPSRDICQRGTSLTIQCQVDSQVTMMFWYRQQPGQSLTLIATANQGSEATYESGFVIDKFPISRPNLTFSTLTVSNMSPEDSSIYLCSVGSGQLNTEAFFGQGTRLTVV.

This sequence joins TRBV19 and TRBJ1-1, with a tentative D call TRBD1 (6 bases). Trimming pared 6 bases from V and 10 bases from J, leaving 15 bases between. From germline, CDR1 is LNHDA and CDR2 SQIVND (reference sequence). The CDR3 covers 12 residues. In DNA form, the CDR3 reads TGTGCCAGTAGGCTCCAGACAGGTTCAGCTTTCTTT. Translated: CASRLQTGSAFF.

This chain joins TRBV27 and TRBJ1-4, with D possibly matching TRBD1 (6 bases). Germline-derived CDR1 and CDR2 are MNHEY and SMNVEV (reference sequence). Trimming cost V 1 base and J 12 bases, with 18 bases left between them. The CDR3 sequence is 15 residues long. This chain's CDR3 is CASSLWGSGRGELFF. DNA for the CDR3: TGTGCCAGCAGTTTATGGGGGTCAGGGAGGGGGGAACTGTTTTTT.

This chain uses TRBV5-1 with TRBJ2-3; 9 bases agree with TRBD2. The germline CDR1 and CDR2 sequences are SGHRS and YFSETQ. Trimming removed 2 bases from V and 1 base from J; junction bases left unmatched: 5. The CDR3 has 16 residues. The CDR3, as DNA: TGCGCCAGCAGCTTTGCTGCTAGCGGGGGCACAGATACGCAGTATTTT. Translation: CASSFAASGGTDTQYF.

J is TRBJ1-1 and V is TRBV11-2; D is perhaps TRBD1 (5 bases). CDR1 and CDR2 from the germline V gene are SGHAT and FQNNGV. Trimming stripped 0 bases from V and 0 bases from J, with 14 bases between. This CDR3 is 17 amino acids long. DNA for the CDR3: TGTGCCAGCAGCTTAGATCTAAGCGGGGGATTGAACACTGAAGCTTTCTTT. Its protein is CASSLDLSGGLNTEAFF. The full variable domain, completed using reference TRBV11-2 and TRBJ1-1, is EAGVAQSPRYKIIEKRQSVAFWCNPISGHATLYWYQQILGQGPKLLIQFQNNGVVDDSQLPKDRFSAERLKGVDSTLKIQPAKLEDSAVYLCASSLDLSGGLNTEAFFGQGTRLTVV.

The chain is built from TRBV7-9 and TRBJ2-5; 9 nucleotides match TRBD2. The CDR3 contains 16 residues. The junction had 9 bases not matched to a gene; V was cut back by 2 bases and J by 5 bases. Germline V gives CDR1 SEHNR, CDR2 FQNEAQ (reference sequence). The CDR3 DNA reads TGTGCCAGCAGCTTATGGCTACTGGCGGGAGGGGAGACCCAGTACTTC. It translates to CASSLWLLAGGETQYF.

The CDR3, as DNA: TGTGCCAGCAGCCCGACAGGGGGGGACTATGGCTACACCTTC. The encoded protein is CASSPTGGDYGYTF. The V call is TRBV14, the J call TRBJ1-2, with 9 bases fitting TRBD1. From germline, CDR1 is SGHDN and CDR2 FVKESK. With V trimmed by 4 bases and J by 3 bases, 3 bases remained unmatched. This CDR3 region has 14 residues.

This chain joins TRBV9 and TRBJ2-1; the D gene is possibly TRBD2 (6 bases). Germline CDR1 SGDLS, CDR2 YYNGEE. V was clipped by 3 bases and J by 3 bases, with 19 bases between them. The CDR3 sequence is 17 residues long. This CDR3 reads CASSAPRGGRSYNEQFF. The CDR3 coding sequence is TGTGCCAGCAGCGCCCCTCGTGGGGGGAGGAGCTACAATGAGCAGTTCTTC.

The V and J genes are TRBV30 and TRBJ1-1; D perhaps matches TRBD1 (5 bases). Germline V gene sequence: CDR1 GTSNPN, CDR2 SVGIG (reference sequence). The CDR3 is 12 amino acids. The V end lost 4 bases, the J end lost 1 base, and 7 bases lay between the germline ends. The CDR3 loop is CAWTTGNTEAFF. The CDR3 nucleotides read TGTGCCTGGACCACAGGGAACACTGAAGCTTTCTTT.

V is TRBV30 and J is TRBJ2-1; 8 bases match TRBD2. Looked up from germline, CDR1 is GTSNPN and CDR2 is SVGIG (reference sequence). The CDR3 loop spans 13 amino acids. Germline trimming cut 1 base from V and 9 bases from J; bases unmatched to any gene: 5. CDR3 amino acids: CAWSGGLEREQFF. For the CDR3, the DNA is TGTGCCTGGAGTGGGGGACTAGAGCGTGAGCAGTTCTTC. Based on the CDR3 plus reference TRBV30 and TRBJ2-1, the full variable domain is SQTIHQWPATLVQPVGSPLSLECTVEGTSNPNLYWYRQAAGRGLQLLFYSVGIGQISSEVPQNLSASRPQDRQFILSSKKLLLSDSGFYLCAWSGGLEREQFFGPGTRLTVL.

The V gene is TRBV6-5, the J gene TRBJ1-1; D might be TRBD1 (5 bases). This CDR3 contains 15 residues. CDR1 and CDR2 (germline): MNHEY, SVGAGI. V was shortened by 5 bases and J by 4 bases, with 17 bases between the two germline ends. The CDR3 DNA is TGTGCCAGCAGTCTTACATTCCAGGGCCCCACTGAAGCTTTCTTT. The encoded protein is CASSLTFQGPTEAFF.

The V gene is TRBV7-2, the J gene TRBJ2-7; a possible D gene is TRBD1 (5 bases). Germline CDR1 and CDR2: SGHTA and FQGNSA. CDR3 length: 14 amino acids. Trimming shortened V by 1 base and J by 2 bases, and 9 bases separated the two germline ends. CDR3 amino acids: CASSLDGRAYEQYF. CDR3 DNA: TGTGCCAGCAGCTTAGATGGCAGGGCCTACGAGCAGTACTTC.

This chain uses TRBV18 with TRBJ1-2; D gene ambiguous. V shed 0 bases and J shed 1 base, with 6 bases lying between them. The length of the CDR3 is 14 residues. CDR1 is KGHSH, CDR2 LQKENI, per germline. The CDR3: CASSPPSDNYGYTF. The CDR3 DNA reads as TGTGCCAGCTCACCACCGTCAGATAACTATGGCTACACCTTC.

The chain links TRBV4-2 to TRBJ2-5, with 10 bases matching TRBD2. Germline V gene sequence: CDR1 LGHNA, CDR2 YNFKEQ. The CDR3 consists of 17 residues. After removal of 0 bases from V and 2 bases from J, the junction contained 6 bases not matched to a gene. DNA of the CDR3: TGTGCCAGCAGCCAAGACTCCGGGACTAGCGCTCAAGAGACCCAGTACTTC. Its protein product is CASSQDSGTSAQETQYF.

V is TRBV5-6 and J is TRBJ2-3, with no clear D. The CDR3 is 13 residues long. The germline V gene has CDR1 SGHDT and CDR2 YYEEEE. Trimming removed 4 bases from V and 2 bases from J, with 8 bases in between. CDR3 sequence: CASSVGHTDTQYF. In DNA, the CDR3 is TGTGCCAGCAGCGTTGGCCACACAGATACGCAGTATTTT.

V is TRBV15 and J is TRBJ2-3; D call uncertain. Germline V gives CDR1 LNHNV, CDR2 YYDKDF (reference sequence). The CDR3 is made up of 13 amino acids. Trimming removed 8 bases at V and 0 bases at J, with 9 bases between. Here the CDR3 reads CATADASTDTQYF. For the CDR3, the DNA is TGTGCCACCGCGGATGCTAGCACAGATACGCAGTATTTT.

This chain links TRBV7-6 with TRBJ1-5, with TRBD1 matching 9 bases. J was trimmed by 3 bases and V by 3 bases; bases with no gene match: 3. The germline gives CDR1 SGHVS, CDR2 FNYEAQ. The CDR3 is 15 residues long. CDR3 protein: CASSLGQGVNQPQHF. The CDR3 region has the DNA TGTGCCAGCAGCTTGGGACAGGGAGTCAATCAGCCCCAGCATTTT.

This chain connects TRBV4-2 to TRBJ1-2; D not resolved. The germline gives CDR1 LGHNA, CDR2 YNFKEQ. The CDR3 is 13 amino acids. Trimming pared 3 bases from V and 6 bases from J, leaving 11 bases between. In DNA, the CDR3 is TGTGCCAGCAGCCACGCGAGGGATGATGGCTACACCTTC. Translated: CASSHARDDGYTF.

This clone was observed a few times. The chain carries TRBV4-2 and TRBJ2-7; no reliable D call. The germline V gene encodes CDR1 LGHNA and CDR2 YNFKEQ. CDR3 size: 15 residues. Trimming shortened V by 1 base and J by 3 bases, and 13 bases separated the two germline ends. This chain's CDR3 is CASSQAVAVDYEQYF. The DNA for the CDR3 is TGTGCCAGCAGCCAAGCGGTTGCTGTCGACTACGAGCAGTACTTC.

The gene calls are TRBV27 and TRBJ1-1; tentative D call: TRBD1 (5 bases). The germline V gene has CDR1 MNHEY and CDR2 SMNVEV (reference sequence). V lost 6 bases and J 3 bases, leaving 11 bases between the germline ends. The CDR3 consists of 13 residues. CDR3 sequence (DNA): TGTGCCAGCAGGATACAGGTCTACACTGAAGCTTTCTTT. Translating it yields CASRIQVYTEAFF.

J is TRBJ2-1 and V is TRBV30, with D possibly TRBD1 on 6 matching bases. The CDR3 sequence is 12 residues long. Germline-derived CDR1 and CDR2 are GTSNPN and SVGIG (reference sequence). V lost 5 bases, J lost 2 bases, and 7 bases lay in between. CDR3 protein: CAWRDTYNEQFF. The DNA for the CDR3 is TGTGCCTGGCGGGACACCTACAATGAGCAGTTCTTC. Full variable domain (remainder filled in from reference TRBV30 and TRBJ2-1): SQTIHQWPATLVQPVGSPLSLECTVEGTSNPNLYWYRQAAGRGLQLLFYSVGIGQISSEVPQNLSASRPQDRQFILSSKKLLLSDSGFYLCAWRDTYNEQFFGPGTRLTVL.

The V and J genes are TRBV18 and TRBJ2-6; weak D call: TRBD1 (6 bases). V lost 5 bases and J lost 4, with 15 bases in between. Per germline, CDR1 KGHSH and CDR2 LQKENI. The CDR3 is 16 residues long. In DNA, the CDR3 is TGTGCCAGCTCAGCCAGGGGACCTTCGGGGGCCAACGTCCTGACTTTC. Encoded protein: CASSARGPSGANVLTF.

J is TRBJ1-1 and V is TRBV28; 7 bases agree with TRBD1. From germline, CDR1 is MDHEN and CDR2 SYDVKM. After removal of 3 bases from V and 10 bases from J, the junction contained 8 bases not matched to a gene. The CDR3 totals 13 residues. The CDR3 DNA is TGTGCCAGCAGTTTTATGGGACAGTCAGTAGCTTTCTTT. Translating gives CASSFMGQSVAFF.

The gene calls are TRBV9 and TRBJ1-1; perhaps TRBD1 as D (5 bases). Germline loops: CDR1 SGDLS, CDR2 YYNGEE. Trimming shortened V by 1 base and J by 8 bases, and 12 bases separated the two germline ends. CDR3 length: 13 residues. Written as DNA, the CDR3 is TGTGCCAGCAGCGTAAGCGGGACGGCGGAAGCTTTCTTT. As protein: CASSVSGTAEAFF.

The rearrangement links TRBV30 to TRBJ1-5; tentatively, D is TRBD1 (6 bases). Trimming left V 1 base short and J 7 bases short, with 14 bases between. Germline V CDR1 and CDR2: GTSNPN, SVGIG (reference sequence). The CDR3 has 14 amino acids. DNA for the CDR3: TGTGCCTGGAGTGAGGGACAACTCAACCAGCCCCAGCATTTT. This codes for CAWSEGQLNQPQHF. Supplemented by reference TRBV30 and TRBJ1-5, the full variable domain reads SQTIHQWPATLVQPVGSPLSLECTVEGTSNPNLYWYRQAAGRGLQLLFYSVGIGQISSEVPQNLSASRPQDRQFILSSKKLLLSDSGFYLCAWSEGQLNQPQHFGDGTRLSIL.

V and J are TRBV30 and TRBJ1-1; the D gene is possibly TRBD1 (6 bases). The V gene's germline CDR1 is GTSNPN and CDR2 SVGIG (reference sequence). The V gene lost 8 bases and the J gene lost 3 bases, with 22 bases spanning the gap. The CDR3 extends over 15 amino acids. The CDR3: CAHSGTPPTYTEAFF. As DNA, the CDR3 is TGTGCCCACTCCGGGACACCCCCTACTTACACTGAAGCTTTCTTT.

The rearrangement uses TRBV19 and TRBJ2-7; 7 bases fit TRBD2. The CDR3 spans 15 residues. V was clipped by 2 bases and J by 0 bases; unmatched bases: 4. Germline V gene lookup returns CDR1 LNHDA and CDR2 SQIVND (reference sequence). The CDR3 here is CASSISSSGSYEQYF. CDR3 coding DNA: TGTGCCAGTAGTATATCCTCTAGCGGCTCCTACGAGCAGTACTTC.

This chain joins TRBV5-4 and TRBJ2-7; 9 positions match TRBD2. The germline V gene encodes CDR1 SGHNT and CDR2 YYREEE (reference sequence). This CDR3 has 15 amino acids. The V gene end was trimmed by 1 base and the J gene end by 4 bases; junction bases not matched to a gene: 6. The CDR3 loop is CASSLNSGSVYEQYF. CDR3 coding DNA: TGTGCCAGCAGCTTGAATAGCGGGAGTGTGTACGAGCAGTACTTC.

This chain uses TRBV28 with TRBJ2-5; possible D gene TRBD1, 6 bases. The ends were cut back, 3 bases at V and 2 bases at J, with 7 bases in the middle. This CDR3 has 13 amino acids. Germline V gives CDR1 MDHEN, CDR2 SYDVKM. CDR3 sequence (DNA): TGTGCCAGCAGTTTCCAGGGGCAAGAGACCCAGTACTTC. Its translation is CASSFQGQETQYF.